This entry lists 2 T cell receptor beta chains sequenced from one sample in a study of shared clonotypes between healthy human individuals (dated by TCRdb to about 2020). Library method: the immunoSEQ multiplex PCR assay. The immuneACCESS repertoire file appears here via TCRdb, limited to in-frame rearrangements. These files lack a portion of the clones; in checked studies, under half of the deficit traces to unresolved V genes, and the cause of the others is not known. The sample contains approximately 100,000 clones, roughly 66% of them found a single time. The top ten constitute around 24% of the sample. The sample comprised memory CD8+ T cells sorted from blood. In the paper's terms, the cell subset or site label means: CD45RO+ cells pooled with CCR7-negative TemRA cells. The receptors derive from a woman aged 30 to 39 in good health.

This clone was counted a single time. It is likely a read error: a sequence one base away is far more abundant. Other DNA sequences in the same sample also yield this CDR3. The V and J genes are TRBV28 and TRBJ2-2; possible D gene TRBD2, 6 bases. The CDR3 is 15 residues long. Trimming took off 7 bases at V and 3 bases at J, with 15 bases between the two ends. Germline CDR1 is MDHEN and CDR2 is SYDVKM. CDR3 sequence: CASKVGGSDTGELFF. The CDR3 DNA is TGTGCCAGCAAAGTAGGAGGGTCCGACACCGGGGAGCTGTTTTTT.

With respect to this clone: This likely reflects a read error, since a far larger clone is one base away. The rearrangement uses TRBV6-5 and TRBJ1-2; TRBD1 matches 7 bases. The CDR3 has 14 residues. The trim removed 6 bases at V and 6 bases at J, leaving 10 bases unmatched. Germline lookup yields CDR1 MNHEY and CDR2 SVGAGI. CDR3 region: CASSRQGGADGYTF. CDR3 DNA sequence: TGTGCCAGCAGCCGACAGGGAGGGGCGGATGGCTACACCTTC.